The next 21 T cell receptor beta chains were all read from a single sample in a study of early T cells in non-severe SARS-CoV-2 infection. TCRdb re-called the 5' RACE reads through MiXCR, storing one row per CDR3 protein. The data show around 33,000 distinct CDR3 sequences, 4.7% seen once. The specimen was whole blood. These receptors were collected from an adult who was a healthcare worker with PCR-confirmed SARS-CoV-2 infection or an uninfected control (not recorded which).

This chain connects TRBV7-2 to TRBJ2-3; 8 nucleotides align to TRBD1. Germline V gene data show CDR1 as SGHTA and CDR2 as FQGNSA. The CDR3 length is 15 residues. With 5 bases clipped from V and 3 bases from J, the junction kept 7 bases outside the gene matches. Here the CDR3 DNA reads TGTGCCAGCAGCCCCCGGACAGGGTCGACAGATACGCAGTATTTT. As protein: CASSPRTGSTDTQYF.

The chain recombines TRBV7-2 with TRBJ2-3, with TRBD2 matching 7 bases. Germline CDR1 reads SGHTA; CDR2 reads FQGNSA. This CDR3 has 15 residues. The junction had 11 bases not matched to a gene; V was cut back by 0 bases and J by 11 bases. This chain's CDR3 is CASSLAGSFGEGQYF. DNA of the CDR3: TGTGCCAGCAGCTTAGCGGGGAGTTTTGGGGAGGGGCAGTATTTT.

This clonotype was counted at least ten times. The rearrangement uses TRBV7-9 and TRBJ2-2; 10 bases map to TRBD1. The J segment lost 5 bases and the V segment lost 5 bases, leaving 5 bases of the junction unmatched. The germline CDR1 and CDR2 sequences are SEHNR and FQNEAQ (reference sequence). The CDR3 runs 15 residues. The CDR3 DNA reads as TGTGCCAGCAGCACGACAGGGGGCCGGACCGGGGAGCTGTTTTTT. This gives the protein CASSTTGGRTGELFF. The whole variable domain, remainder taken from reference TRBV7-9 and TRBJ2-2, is DTGVSQNPRHKITKRGQNVTFRCDPISEHNRLYWYRQTLGQGPEFLTYFQNEAQLEKSRLLSDRFSAERPKGSFSTLEIQRTEQGDSAMYLCASSTTGGRTGELFFGEGSRLTVL.

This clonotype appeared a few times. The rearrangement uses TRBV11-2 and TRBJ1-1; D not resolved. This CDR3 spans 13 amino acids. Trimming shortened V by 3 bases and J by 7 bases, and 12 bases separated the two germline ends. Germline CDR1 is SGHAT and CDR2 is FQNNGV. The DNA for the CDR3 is TGTGCCAGCAGCTTGGTTCCCGGACTTGAAGCTTTCTTT. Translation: CASSLVPGLEAFF. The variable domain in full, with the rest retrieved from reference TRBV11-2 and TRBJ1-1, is EAGVAQSPRYKIIEKRQSVAFWCNPISGHATLYWYQQILGQGPKLLIQFQNNGVVDDSQLPKDRFSAERLKGVDSTLKIQPAKLEDSAVYLCASSLVPGLEAFFGQGTRLTVV.

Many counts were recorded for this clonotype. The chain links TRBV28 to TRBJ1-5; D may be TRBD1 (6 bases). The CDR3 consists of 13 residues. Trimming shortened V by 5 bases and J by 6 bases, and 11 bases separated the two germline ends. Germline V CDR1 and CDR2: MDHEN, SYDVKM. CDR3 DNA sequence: TGTGCCAGCAGTGGGGGCGGTGGTCAGCCCCAGCATTTT. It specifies CASSGGGGQPQHF.

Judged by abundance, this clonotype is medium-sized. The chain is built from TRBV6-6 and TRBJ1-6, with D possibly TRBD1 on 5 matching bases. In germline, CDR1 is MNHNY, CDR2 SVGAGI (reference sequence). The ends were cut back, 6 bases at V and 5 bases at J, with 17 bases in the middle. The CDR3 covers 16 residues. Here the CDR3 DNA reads TGTGCCAGCAGACGCACAACCGGGACGAATAATTCACCCCTCCACTTT. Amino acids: CASRRTTGTNNSPLHF.

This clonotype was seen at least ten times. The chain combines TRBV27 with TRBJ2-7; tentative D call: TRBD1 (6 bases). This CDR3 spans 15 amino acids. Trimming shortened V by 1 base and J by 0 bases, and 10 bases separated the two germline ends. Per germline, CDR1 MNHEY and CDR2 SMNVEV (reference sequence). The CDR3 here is CASSLYEGDSYEQYF. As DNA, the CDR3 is TGTGCCAGCAGTTTATATGAGGGGGACTCCTACGAGCAGTACTTC.

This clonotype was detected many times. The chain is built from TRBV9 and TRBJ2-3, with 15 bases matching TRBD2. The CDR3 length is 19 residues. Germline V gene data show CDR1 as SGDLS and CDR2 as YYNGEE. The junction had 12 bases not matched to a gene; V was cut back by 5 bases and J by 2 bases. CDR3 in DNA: TGTGCCAGCAGTCCCAAGGGACTAGCGGGGGGCCCCCACACAGATACGCAGTATTTT. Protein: CASSPKGLAGGPHTDTQYF.

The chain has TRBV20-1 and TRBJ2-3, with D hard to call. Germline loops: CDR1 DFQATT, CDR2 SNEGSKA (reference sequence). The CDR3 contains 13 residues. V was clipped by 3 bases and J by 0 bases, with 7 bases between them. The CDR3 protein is CSASIDSTDTQYF. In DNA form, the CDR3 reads TGCAGTGCTAGTATCGATAGCACAGATACGCAGTATTTT.

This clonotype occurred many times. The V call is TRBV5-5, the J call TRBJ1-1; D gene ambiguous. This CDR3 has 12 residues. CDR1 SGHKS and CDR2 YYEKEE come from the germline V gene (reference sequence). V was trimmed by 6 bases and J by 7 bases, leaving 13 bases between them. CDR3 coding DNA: TGTGCCAGCACGCTGACAATAAGTGAAGCTTTCTTT. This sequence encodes CASTLTISEAFF.

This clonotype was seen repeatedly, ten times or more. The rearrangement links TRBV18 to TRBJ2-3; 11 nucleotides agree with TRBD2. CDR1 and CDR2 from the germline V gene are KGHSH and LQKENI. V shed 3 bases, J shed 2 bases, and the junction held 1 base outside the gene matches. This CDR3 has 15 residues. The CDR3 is CASSPGLAVTDTQYF. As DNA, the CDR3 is TGTGCCAGCTCACCGGGACTAGCGGTCACAGATACGCAGTATTTT.

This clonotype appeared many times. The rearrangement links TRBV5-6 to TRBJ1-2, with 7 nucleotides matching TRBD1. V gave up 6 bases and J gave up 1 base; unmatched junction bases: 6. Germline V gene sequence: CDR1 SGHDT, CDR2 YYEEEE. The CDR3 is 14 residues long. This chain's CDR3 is CASTRTGGNYGYTF. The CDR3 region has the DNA TGTGCCAGCACCAGGACAGGCGGTAACTATGGCTACACCTTC.

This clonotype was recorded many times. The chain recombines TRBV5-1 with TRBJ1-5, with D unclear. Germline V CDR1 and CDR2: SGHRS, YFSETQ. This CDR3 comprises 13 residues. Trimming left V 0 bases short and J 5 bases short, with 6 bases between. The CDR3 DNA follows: TGCGCCAGCAGCTTGGTGGGTGATCAGCCCCAGCATTTT. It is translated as CASSLVGDQPQHF.

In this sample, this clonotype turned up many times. The CDR3: CASSQGGGNQPQHF. As DNA, the CDR3 is TGTGCCAGCAGCCAAGGTGGGGGCAATCAGCCCCAGCATTTT. The chain has TRBV3-1 and TRBJ1-5; D gene ambiguous. The CDR3 is 14 residues long. The germline CDR1 and CDR2 sequences are LGHDT and YNNKEL (reference sequence). Trimming pared 1 base from V and 2 bases from J, leaving 6 bases between.

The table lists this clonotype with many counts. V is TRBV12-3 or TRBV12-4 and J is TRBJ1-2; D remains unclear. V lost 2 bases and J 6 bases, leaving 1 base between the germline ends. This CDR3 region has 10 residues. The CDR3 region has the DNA TGTGCCAGCAGTTTAAATGGCTACACCTTC. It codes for CASSLNGYTF.

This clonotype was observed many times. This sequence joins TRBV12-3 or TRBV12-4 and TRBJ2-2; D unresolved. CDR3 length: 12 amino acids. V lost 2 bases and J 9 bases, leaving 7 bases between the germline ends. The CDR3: CASSLLRRELFF. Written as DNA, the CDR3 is TGTGCCAGCAGTTTACTTAGAAGGGAGCTGTTTTTT.

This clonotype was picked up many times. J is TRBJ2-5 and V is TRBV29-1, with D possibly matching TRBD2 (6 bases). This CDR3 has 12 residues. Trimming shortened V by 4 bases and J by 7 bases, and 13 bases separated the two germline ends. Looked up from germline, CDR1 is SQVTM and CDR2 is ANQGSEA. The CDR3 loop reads CSVVGDSGTQYF. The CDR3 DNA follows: TGCAGCGTTGTGGGGGACTCAGGGACCCAGTACTTC.

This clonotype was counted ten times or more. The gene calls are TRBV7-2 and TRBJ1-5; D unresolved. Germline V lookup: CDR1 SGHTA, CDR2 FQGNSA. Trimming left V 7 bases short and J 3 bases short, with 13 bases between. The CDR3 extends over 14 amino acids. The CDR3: CTSKATALNQPQHF. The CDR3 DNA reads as TGTACCAGCAAAGCCACAGCGCTCAATCAGCCCCAGCATTTT.

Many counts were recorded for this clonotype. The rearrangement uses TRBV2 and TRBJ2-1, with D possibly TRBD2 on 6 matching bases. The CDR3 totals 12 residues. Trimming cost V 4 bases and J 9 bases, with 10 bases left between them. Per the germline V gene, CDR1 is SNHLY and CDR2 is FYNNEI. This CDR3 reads CASSASAREQFF. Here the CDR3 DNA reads TGTGCCAGCAGTGCTAGCGCGCGTGAGCAGTTCTTC.

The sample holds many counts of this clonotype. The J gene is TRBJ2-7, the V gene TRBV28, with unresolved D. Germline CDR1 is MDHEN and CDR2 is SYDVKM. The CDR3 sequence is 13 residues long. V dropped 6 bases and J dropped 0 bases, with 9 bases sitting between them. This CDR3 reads CASRGSSSYEQYF. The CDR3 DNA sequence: TGTGCCAGCAGAGGTTCTAGCTCCTACGAGCAGTACTTC.

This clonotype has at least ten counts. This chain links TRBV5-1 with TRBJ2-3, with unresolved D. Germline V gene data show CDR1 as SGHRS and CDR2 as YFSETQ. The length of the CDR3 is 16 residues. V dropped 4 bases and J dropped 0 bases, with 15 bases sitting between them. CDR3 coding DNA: TGCGCCAGCAGCCCTTTGACACCCTCTAGCACAGATACGCAGTATTTT. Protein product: CASSPLTPSSTDTQYF.